These T cell receptor beta chains were read from a single sample in a study of shared clonotypes between healthy human individuals. Only in-frame clones appear in the TCRdb table, and some are missing; sequencing was by immunoSEQ multiplex PCR. The table has around 1.6 million clones, roughly 98% seen once; the top ten hold less than 0.55%. Sequenced sample: naive CD4+ T cells sorted from blood. These TCRs come from a man aged 25-40 years in good health. CDR3s include the opening cysteine and the closing phenylalanine or tryptophan. A D gene is named only where the DNA matches it firmly.

v_gene	d_gene	j_gene	CDR3nt	CDR3aa
TRBV4-1	TRBD1	TRBJ1-1	TGCGCCAGCAGCCAACTGGGACAGGGGCTGGGCACTGAAGCTTTCTTT	CASSQLGQGLGTEAFF
TRBV2	.	TRBJ2-7	TGTGCCAGCAAGGCAGGGGTGATTGTAGGGCAGTACTTC	CASKAGVIVGQYF
TRBV13	TRBD2	TRBJ2-3	TGTGCCAGCAGCTTACGCCTAGCGGGAAGCACAGATACGCAGTATTTT	CASSLRLAGSTDTQYF
TRBV30	TRBD1	TRBJ1-3	TGTGCCTGGAGCCGGACAGGGGTCGGAAACACCATATATTTT	CAWSRTGVGNTIYF
TRBV28	TRBD1	TRBJ1-5	TGTGCCAGCAGTACAGGGGCCCAGCATTTT	CASSTGAQHF
TRBV18	TRBD2	TRBJ2-3	TGTGCCAGCTCACCCCTAGCGGGAGGGCCGATAGATACGCAGTATTTT	CASSPLAGGPIDTQYF
TRBV28	.	TRBJ1-2	TGTGCCAGCACCCCTGGGGGACGTACTAACTATGGCTACACCTTC	CASTPGGRTNYGYTF
TRBV10-1	.	TRBJ2-2	TGCGCCAGCAGTGACTGGGGGGCCGGGGAGCTGTTTTTT	CASSDWGAGELFF
TRBV7-9	.	TRBJ1-2	TGTGCCAGCAGCTTAGGCACTCTCGACTATGGCTACACCTTC	CASSLGTLDYGYTF
TRBV11-2	.	TRBJ1-1	TGTGCCAGCAGCTTACTGGATTGGAACACTGAAGCTTTCTTT	CASSLLDWNTEAFF
TRBV5-1	.	TRBJ2-7	TGCGCCAGCAGCCCAGAGCCCCTCGATTACGAGCAGTACTTC	CASSPEPLDYEQYF
TRBV9	TRBD1	TRBJ1-2	TGTGCCAGCAGCGCCCACAGGGGAGGAGGCTACACCTTC	CASSAHRGGGYTF